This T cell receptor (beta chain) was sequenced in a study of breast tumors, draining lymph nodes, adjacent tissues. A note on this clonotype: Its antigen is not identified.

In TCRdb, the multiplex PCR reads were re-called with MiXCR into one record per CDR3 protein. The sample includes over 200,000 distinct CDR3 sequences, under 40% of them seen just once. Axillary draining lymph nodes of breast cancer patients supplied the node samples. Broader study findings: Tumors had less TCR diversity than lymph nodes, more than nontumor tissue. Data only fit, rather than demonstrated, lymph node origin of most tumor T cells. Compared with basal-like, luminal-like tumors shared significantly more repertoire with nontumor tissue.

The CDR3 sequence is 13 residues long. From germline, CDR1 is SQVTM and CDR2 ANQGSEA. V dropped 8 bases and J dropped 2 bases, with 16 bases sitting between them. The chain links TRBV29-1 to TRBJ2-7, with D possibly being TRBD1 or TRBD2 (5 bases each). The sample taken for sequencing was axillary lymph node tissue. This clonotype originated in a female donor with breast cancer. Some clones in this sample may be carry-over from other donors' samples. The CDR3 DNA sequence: TGCAGCTTAGTCGGGGCGACAACCTACGAGCAGTACTTC. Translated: CSLVGATTYEQYF.